A selection of T cell receptor beta chains follows, all from one sample in a study of blood T cell repertoires in COVID-19. Sequencing was performed with immunoSEQ multiplex PCR; in TCRdb, only in-frame clones are kept and a portion is missing. The profile shows approximately 110,000 clones, about 88% of them singletons. Sequencing was performed on peripheral blood. The receptors stem from a man aged 35 to 55 with acute or convalescent COVID-19. CDR3s include the opening cysteine and the closing phenylalanine or tryptophan. Each record gives: V gene, J gene, clone size, D gene, CDR3 DNA, CDR3 protein. The D gene is left open where the match is weak. Only some rows state a clone size, as once, few, many or a class for expanded clones.

v_call: TRBV4-1; j_call: TRBJ1-2; clone_size: .; d_call: TRBD1; cdr3_nt: TGCGCCAGCAGCCAAGAGGGACAGGGGGATGGCTACACCTTC; cdr3_aa: CASSQEGQGDGYTF
v_call: TRBV30; j_call: TRBJ2-7; clone_size: once; d_call: .; cdr3_nt: TGTGCCTGGAGTCCCCGAGGAGGGGACGAGCAGTACTTC; cdr3_aa: CAWSPRGGDEQYF
v_call: TRBV20-1; j_call: TRBJ2-7; clone_size: .; d_call: .; cdr3_nt: TGCAGTGCCCTGGACAGCTACGAGCAGTACTTC; cdr3_aa: CSALDSYEQYF
v_call: TRBV4-1; j_call: TRBJ1-1; clone_size: .; d_call: TRBD1; cdr3_nt: TGCGCCAGCAGCCAAGCCGGGACAGGGAGCACTGAAGCTTTCTTT; cdr3_aa: CASSQAGTGSTEAFF
v_call: TRBV12-3/TRBV12-4; j_call: TRBJ1-5; clone_size: .; d_call: .; cdr3_nt: TGTGCCAGCAGCCCAGTCAGGGATCAGCCCCAGCATTTT; cdr3_aa: CASSPVRDQPQHF
v_call: TRBV19; j_call: TRBJ1-1; clone_size: .; d_call: TRBD1; cdr3_nt: TGTGCCAGTTGGACAGGGGCCCCCCTGGAAGCTTTCTTT; cdr3_aa: CASWTGAPLEAFF
v_call: TRBV6-4; j_call: TRBJ2-6; clone_size: .; d_call: .; cdr3_nt: TGTGCCAGCAGTGACACGAGCTCTGGGGCCAACGTCCTGACTTTC; cdr3_aa: CASSDTSSGANVLTF
v_call: TRBV7-9; j_call: TRBJ2-2; clone_size: .; d_call: .; cdr3_nt: TGTGCCAGCAGCTTATCTGTATCGGGGGGCGCGAACACCGGGGAGCTGTTTTTT; cdr3_aa: CASSLSVSGGANTGELFF
v_call: TRBV7-9; j_call: TRBJ2-5; clone_size: .; d_call: .; cdr3_nt: TGTGCCAGCAGCTTAGTACAGGTCGAGACCCAGTACTTC; cdr3_aa: CASSLVQVETQYF
v_call: TRBV5-1; j_call: TRBJ2-7; clone_size: .; d_call: .; cdr3_nt: TGCGCCAGCAGCTTGGGGGGCAGGGGTGCCTACGAGCAGTACTTC; cdr3_aa: CASSLGGRGAYEQYF
v_call: TRBV4-2; j_call: TRBJ2-2; clone_size: .; d_call: TRBD2; cdr3_nt: TGTGCCAGCAGCCCCAGTGGGGGGGGGAACACCGGGGAGCTGTTTTTT; cdr3_aa: CASSPSGGGNTGELFF
v_call: TRBV5-1; j_call: TRBJ1-2; clone_size: .; d_call: .; cdr3_nt: TGCGCCAGCAGCTTGTACGGGGGCTATGGCTACACCTTC; cdr3_aa: CASSLYGGYGYTF
v_call: TRBV12-3/TRBV12-4; j_call: TRBJ1-6; clone_size: .; d_call: .; cdr3_nt: TGTGCCAGCAGCAGGGGTTCACCCCTCCACTTT; cdr3_aa: CASSRGSPLHF
v_call: TRBV2; j_call: TRBJ2-3; clone_size: .; d_call: .; cdr3_nt: TGTGCCAGCAGTGAACGGGGGGATACGCAGTATTTT; cdr3_aa: CASSERGDTQYF
v_call: TRBV5-1; j_call: TRBJ2-5; clone_size: .; d_call: TRBD1; cdr3_nt: TGCGCCAGCAGCGGCATGAGACAGGGGCGAGGGGAGACCCAGTACTTC; cdr3_aa: CASSGMRQGRGETQYF
v_call: TRBV7-8; j_call: TRBJ2-5; clone_size: .; d_call: .; cdr3_nt: TGTGCCAGCAGCTTTTCCGTCACTAGCCCTAGACAAGAGACCCAGTACTTC; cdr3_aa: CASSFSVTSPRQETQYF
v_call: TRBV27; j_call: TRBJ2-3; clone_size: .; d_call: .; cdr3_nt: TGTGCCAGCACTCAGGGGTCCACAGATACGCAGTATTTT; cdr3_aa: CASTQGSTDTQYF
v_call: TRBV7-2; j_call: TRBJ2-5; clone_size: once; d_call: .; cdr3_nt: TGTGCCAGCAGCTTACAGGGCAGGGAGACCCAGTACTTC; cdr3_aa: CASSLQGRETQYF
v_call: TRBV4-1; j_call: TRBJ2-5; clone_size: .; d_call: TRBD2; cdr3_nt: TGCGCCAGCAGATTGACTAGCGGGGGGATGGAGACCCAGTACTTC; cdr3_aa: CASRLTSGGMETQYF
v_call: TRBV2; j_call: TRBJ1-5; clone_size: .; d_call: .; cdr3_nt: TGTGCCAGCAGTGAACCCGGGGGGGGAGGTCAGCCCCAGCATTTT; cdr3_aa: CASSEPGGGGQPQHF
v_call: TRBV12-3/TRBV12-4; j_call: TRBJ2-5; clone_size: .; d_call: .; cdr3_nt: TGTGCCAGCAGTACAGGGCCCGGCGAGACCCAGTACTTC; cdr3_aa: CASSTGPGETQYF
v_call: TRBV9; j_call: TRBJ2-3; clone_size: .; d_call: TRBD2; cdr3_nt: TGTGCCAGCAGCGTAGGGACTAGCGGGGGGCGAGGCACAGATACGCAGTATTTT; cdr3_aa: CASSVGTSGGRGTDTQYF
v_call: TRBV15; j_call: TRBJ2-3; clone_size: .; d_call: TRBD1; cdr3_nt: TGTGCCACCAGCAGAACCCTATCGGGACAGGGCACAGATACGCAGTATTTT; cdr3_aa: CATSRTLSGQGTDTQYF
v_call: TRBV28; j_call: TRBJ2-3; clone_size: .; d_call: TRBD2; cdr3_nt: TGTGCCAGCATCTACGGCCGGGGGGGCATGAATACGCAGTATTTT; cdr3_aa: CASIYGRGGMNTQYF
v_call: TRBV2; j_call: TRBJ2-1; clone_size: .; d_call: .; cdr3_nt: TGTGCCAGCAGCGCCTACAATGAGCAGTTCTTC; cdr3_aa: CASSAYNEQFF
v_call: TRBV3-1/TRBV3-2; j_call: TRBJ2-1; clone_size: few; d_call: .; cdr3_nt: TGTGCCAGCAGCCCCGGGACTGGCTACAATGAGCAGTTCTTC; cdr3_aa: CASSPGTGYNEQFF
v_call: TRBV2; j_call: TRBJ1-2; clone_size: .; d_call: .; cdr3_nt: TGTGCCAGCAGCCACAGGAACTATGGCTACACCTTC; cdr3_aa: CASSHRNYGYTF
v_call: TRBV3-1/TRBV3-2; j_call: TRBJ2-2; clone_size: few; d_call: TRBD1; cdr3_nt: TGTGCCAGCAGCTACAGGGGCACCGGGGAGCTGTTTTTT; cdr3_aa: CASSYRGTGELFF
v_call: TRBV5-1; j_call: TRBJ2-7; clone_size: .; d_call: .; cdr3_nt: TGCGCCAGCAGCTTGAACATCTACGAGCAGTACTTC; cdr3_aa: CASSLNIYEQYF
v_call: TRBV6-1; j_call: TRBJ2-1; clone_size: .; d_call: .; cdr3_nt: TGTGCCAGCAGTGAACCCGGGACTGGCAATGAGCAGTTCTTC; cdr3_aa: CASSEPGTGNEQFF
v_call: TRBV19; j_call: TRBJ2-7; clone_size: .; d_call: .; cdr3_nt: TGTGCCAGTAGCCTCGGACTTGGGGACTACGAGCAGTACTTC; cdr3_aa: CASSLGLGDYEQYF
v_call: TRBV4-1; j_call: TRBJ2-4; clone_size: .; d_call: .; cdr3_nt: TGCGCCAGCAGCCCTCGCGAAGGGGGGGCGGGCAAAAACATTCAGTACTTC; cdr3_aa: CASSPREGGAGKNIQYF
v_call: TRBV3-1/TRBV3-2; j_call: TRBJ2-3; clone_size: .; d_call: .; cdr3_nt: TGTGCCAGCAGCCAAGGGCCGGGGGCGCAGTATTTT; cdr3_aa: CASSQGPGAQYF
v_call: TRBV10-3; j_call: TRBJ2-7; clone_size: .; d_call: .; cdr3_nt: TGTGCCATCAGACCCGGACAGAGCTCCTACGAGCAGTACTTC; cdr3_aa: CAIRPGQSSYEQYF
v_call: TRBV3-1/TRBV3-2; j_call: TRBJ2-7; clone_size: .; d_call: .; cdr3_nt: TGTGCCAGCAGCCCAGGATCGTACGAGCAGTACTTC; cdr3_aa: CASSPGSYEQYF
v_call: TRBV28; j_call: TRBJ1-4; clone_size: few; d_call: .; cdr3_nt: TGTGCCACAGTTGCCAGTACTAATGAAAAACTGTTTTTT; cdr3_aa: CATVASTNEKLFF
v_call: TRBV7-2; j_call: TRBJ2-7; clone_size: .; d_call: .; cdr3_nt: TGTGCCAGCAGCTTGACAGGTCCCCCCTACGAGCAGTACTTC; cdr3_aa: CASSLTGPPYEQYF
v_call: TRBV3-1/TRBV3-2; j_call: TRBJ1-1; clone_size: .; d_call: TRBD1; cdr3_nt: TGTGCCAGCAGCTCCCGACAGGGAATAATCACTGAAGCTTTCTTT; cdr3_aa: CASSSRQGIITEAFF
v_call: TRBV6-2/TRBV6-3; j_call: TRBJ2-3; clone_size: .; d_call: .; cdr3_nt: TGTGCCAGCAGTTACGCGACAGGAAACACAGATACGCAGTATTTT; cdr3_aa: CASSYATGNTDTQYF
v_call: TRBV3-1/TRBV3-2; j_call: TRBJ1-5; clone_size: .; d_call: TRBD1; cdr3_nt: TGTGCCAGCAGCCTCCGGACAGGGGAACAGCCCCAGCATTTT; cdr3_aa: CASSLRTGEQPQHF
v_call: TRBV7-2; j_call: TRBJ1-6; clone_size: few; d_call: TRBD1; cdr3_nt: TGTGCCAGCACCAGGGGGGATTCACCCCTCCACTTT; cdr3_aa: CASTRGDSPLHF
v_call: TRBV19; j_call: TRBJ2-7; clone_size: .; d_call: TRBD2; cdr3_nt: TGTGCCAGTAGTATTGGTAGCGGGGGGGCAGGGGCCTCCTACGAGCAGTACTTC; cdr3_aa: CASSIGSGGAGASYEQYF
v_call: TRBV10-2; j_call: TRBJ2-3; clone_size: .; d_call: TRBD2; cdr3_nt: TGCGCCAGCAGTGGTCTCGCGGGGGGAGATACGCAGTATTTT; cdr3_aa: CASSGLAGGDTQYF
v_call: TRBV4-3; j_call: TRBJ2-1; clone_size: once; d_call: .; cdr3_nt: TGCGCCAGCAGCCTCGAAGTCAGCTCCTACAATGAGCAGTTCTTC; cdr3_aa: CASSLEVSSYNEQFF
v_call: TRBV5-1; j_call: TRBJ2-7; clone_size: .; d_call: .; cdr3_nt: TGCGCCAGCAGCTTGGCCCTAGCGGACAGCCCCCCCTACGAGCAGTACTTC; cdr3_aa: CASSLALADSPPYEQYF
v_call: TRBV2; j_call: TRBJ1-2; clone_size: .; d_call: .; cdr3_nt: TGTGCCAGCAGTGAAGCGCTTTGGCAGGGGACCTATGGCTACACCTTC; cdr3_aa: CASSEALWQGTYGYTF
v_call: TRBV11-1; j_call: TRBJ2-3; clone_size: .; d_call: .; cdr3_nt: TGTGCCAGCAGCTGGGACACCTTTAGCACAGATACGCAGTATTTT; cdr3_aa: CASSWDTFSTDTQYF
v_call: TRBV2; j_call: TRBJ2-1; clone_size: .; d_call: .; cdr3_nt: TGTGCCAGCAGTGATCTTGTAGCAATGAATGAGCAGTTCTTC; cdr3_aa: CASSDLVAMNEQFF
v_call: TRBV7-9; j_call: TRBJ1-2; clone_size: many; d_call: TRBD1; cdr3_nt: TGTGCCAGCAGCTTGGAGGGGGCGCGGGATGATGGCTACACCTTC; cdr3_aa: CASSLEGARDDGYTF
v_call: TRBV7-8; j_call: TRBJ1-5; clone_size: .; d_call: .; cdr3_nt: TGTGCCAGCAGCTTAGAGGTACAGGGCAATCAGCCCCAGCATTTT; cdr3_aa: CASSLEVQGNQPQHF
v_call: TRBV6-6; j_call: TRBJ1-5; clone_size: .; d_call: .; cdr3_nt: TGTGCCAGCAGTTATGCAGGGGCGTATAGCAATCAGCCCCAGCATTTT; cdr3_aa: CASSYAGAYSNQPQHF
v_call: TRBV6-5; j_call: TRBJ2-3; clone_size: .; d_call: .; cdr3_nt: TGTGCCAGCAGGACGAGGGGGAATACGCAGTATTTT; cdr3_aa: CASRTRGNTQYF
v_call: TRBV7-8; j_call: TRBJ1-2; clone_size: .; d_call: .; cdr3_nt: TGTGCCAGCAGCGCGGGACTGACGAATGGCTACACCTTC; cdr3_aa: CASSAGLTNGYTF